This T cell receptor (beta chain) derives from a study of blood T cells in healthy people across ages (dated by TCRdb to between 2014 and 2017). About the full investigation: In model experiments, template switching captured roughly one uniquely barcoded TCR beta cDNA molecule for every two T cells. For two donors (one aged 18 to 30 and one aged 80 or older), the study analyzed two additional independent replicas of 1 million unique cDNA reads from the same blood draw. Using deep sequencing normalized with unique cDNA molecular identifiers, the study measured how TCR beta repertoire diversity changes with age. Donors of different ages were randomly distributed across sequencing lanes to avoid experimental bias. The donors were divided into four age groups: young (average approximately 15 years), middle-aged (about 39), aged (approximately 59) and long-lived (nearly 85). General findings and caveats noted by the study authors: Observed TCR beta diversity correlated strongly with the percentage of naive T cells measured by flow cytometry. Donor CMV infection status was unknown, potentially confounding age-related changes in expanded clonotypes. Compared with the aged group, the long-lived group had more naive CD4+ T cells, fewer expanded clones and increased TCR diversity, suggesting age selection. Bulk unsorted PBMC profiling prevented conclusive comparison of naive and antigen-experienced compartments. Estimates of total diversity from one million sequenced T cells were regarded as lower bounds and underestimates. Observed TCR beta diversity per million T cells fell roughly linearly with age, and a significant reduction was already apparent by age roughly 41.

The donors were roughly 40 Caucasian individuals from Russia, aged roughly 6 to 90 years, who were systemically healthy. Each donor gave about 10 milliliters of peripheral blood, drawn into EDTA-treated Vacutainer tubes. Ficoll-Paque density-gradient centrifugation was used to isolate PBMCs, with at least 7 million obtained per sample. Trizol reagent was used to extract total RNA from PBMCs, with at least 6 micrograms per sample. For every donor, flow cytometry on a PBMC aliquot measured the percentage of naive CD45RAhigh/CD27high T cells. Libraries were prepared through 5' RACE. Sequencer: Illumina HiSeq 2500. A second PCR of about 6 to 11 cycles was run with a J-beta primer mix and a sample-barcoded 5' primer. A unique molecular identifier was introduced onto each TCR beta cDNA molecule by a template-switch 5' adaptor carrying 12 random nucleotides. At least 3 million CDR3-containing paired-end reads were obtained from each sample. The Mint cDNA synthesis kit, primed by a TRBC-specific oligonucleotide, was used to synthesize first-strand cDNA from all RNA. All cDNA was treated with uracil-DNA glycosylase and then went through a first 18-cycle PCR with the universal primers M1SS and BC2_uni_R. The study's own analysis went as follows. Each sample was normalized by randomly selecting 1 million high-quality reads, each carrying a distinct molecular identifier. Reads with shared molecular identifiers were discarded instead of being binned into consensus sequences. CDR3 identification, clonotype clustering and error correction used MiTCR with a Q25 quality threshold and the strictest error-elimination algorithm. A nonparametric unseen species model with Euler transformation was used to estimate a lower bound on total TCR beta diversity. The public reads were run again by TCRdb, first through fastp at Q25 and then through MiXCR, and only productive beta chains were kept. Identical CDR3 proteins give one entry, which carries the most common genes and DNA. What appears here as the V and J calls and clone size reflects TCRdb's work, not the paper's. The sample has 750,000 to 950,000 distinct CDR3 sequences on record, about 53% of them singletons. Together, the top ten hold approximately 40% of the sample.

The germline V gene sets CDR1 to SGHRS and CDR2 to YFSETQ. The CDR3, from cysteine to phenylalanine, totals 12 residues. The entry retains the CDR3 DNA only, 36 bases that are in frame from base 1. V and J are truncated by 7 bases and 7 bases respectively, leaving an intervening sequence of 15 bases. In the case of this clonotype: This clone's antigen is unknown. There are no base qualities to consult, and no much larger clone falls within one base.

The sequencing input was blood. This chain joins TRBV5-1 to TRBJ2-7; TRBD1 could be the D gene, as 5 bases match. The source is an older man in good health. The CDR3 reads as follows: CASGTVDNEQYF. The bases read TGCGCCAGCGGAACAGTGGACAATGAGCAGTACTTC.